The T cell receptor (beta chain) under discussion was sequenced for a study of OX40 agonist ivuxolimab in advanced cancers. As for the study in general: The dose-escalation cohort was about 80% male, with a mean age of approximately 61 years, ranging about 23 to 90.

Whole-study results and caveats: The expanded peripheral T cells' antigen specificity was not determined. There were, on average, more expanded clones in CD8+ T cells than in CD4+. Among the nonresponders, some also had low normalized T-cell clonal expansion.

The data were produced by immunoSEQ multiplex PCR, yet TCRdb's version contains in-frame clones alone and is incomplete. Among 65,000 to 95,000 clones listed, almost 90% were seen once. Details on this clone: Its antigen is still unknown.

This receptor was obtained from an adult with an advanced solid tumor such as melanoma, head and neck, liver or kidney cancer. The sequences come from CD4+ or CD8+ T cells sorted from blood, collected in a trial of the OX40 agonist ivuxolimab.

The CDR3 DNA is TGTGCCAGCAGCTTAGATACCGGGGGAGCGGCCCAGTACTTC. Translating it yields CASSLDTGGAAQYF. This chain connects TRBV11-2 to TRBJ2-5; D might be TRBD2 (6 bases). CDR1 is SGHAT and CDR2 is FQNNGV in the germline V gene. V was pared by 0 bases and J by 9 bases, with 14 bases between. There are 14 residues in the CDR3.